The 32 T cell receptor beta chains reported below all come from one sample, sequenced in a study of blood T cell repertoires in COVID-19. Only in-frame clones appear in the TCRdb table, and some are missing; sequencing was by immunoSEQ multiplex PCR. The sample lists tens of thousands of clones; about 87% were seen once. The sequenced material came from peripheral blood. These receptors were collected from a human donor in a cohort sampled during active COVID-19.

The CDR3 reads CASSYSSAAGATIYF. Written as DNA, the CDR3 is TGTGCCAGCAGTTACTCGTCGGCCGCCGGAGCCACCATATATTTT. V and J are TRBV6-5 and TRBJ1-3, with D uncertain. Between the trimmed V and J ends, which lost 0 bases and 9 bases, there was a span of 15 bases. The CDR3 sequence is 15 residues long. In germline, CDR1 is MNHEY, CDR2 SVGAGI.

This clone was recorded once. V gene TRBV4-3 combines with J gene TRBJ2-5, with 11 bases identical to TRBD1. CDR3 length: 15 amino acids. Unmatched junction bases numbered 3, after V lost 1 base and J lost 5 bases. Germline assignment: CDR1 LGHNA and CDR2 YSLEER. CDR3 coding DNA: TGCGCCAGCAGCCAAGGGGACAGGGGGGGGGAGACCCAGTACTTC. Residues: CASSQGDRGGETQYF.

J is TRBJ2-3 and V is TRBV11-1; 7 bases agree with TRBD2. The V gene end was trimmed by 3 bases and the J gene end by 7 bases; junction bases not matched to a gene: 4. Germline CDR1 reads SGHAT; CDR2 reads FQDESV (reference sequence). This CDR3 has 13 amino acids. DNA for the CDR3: TGTGCCAGCAGCTTCCCGGGGGGATATACGCAGTATTTT. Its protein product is CASSFPGGYTQYF. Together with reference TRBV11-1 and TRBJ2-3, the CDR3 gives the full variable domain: EAEVAQSPRYKITEKSQAVAFWCDPISGHATLYWYRQILGQGPELLVQFQDESVVDDSQLPKDRFSAERLKGVDSTLKIQPAELGDSAMYLCASSFPGGYTQYFGPGTRLTVL.

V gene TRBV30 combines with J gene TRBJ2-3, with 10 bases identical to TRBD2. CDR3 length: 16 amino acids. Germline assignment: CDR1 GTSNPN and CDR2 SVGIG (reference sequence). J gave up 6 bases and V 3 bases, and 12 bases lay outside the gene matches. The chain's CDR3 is CAWRAITSGVADTQYF. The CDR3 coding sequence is TGTGCCTGGAGGGCAATCACTAGCGGGGTCGCGGATACGCAGTATTTT.

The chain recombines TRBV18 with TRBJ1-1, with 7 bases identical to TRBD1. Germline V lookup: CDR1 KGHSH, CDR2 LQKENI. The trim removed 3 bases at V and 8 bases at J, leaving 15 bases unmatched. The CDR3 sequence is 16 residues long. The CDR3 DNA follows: TGTGCCAGCTCACCTCAACCGACAGGGCCGGGGGGGGAAGCTTTCTTT. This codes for CASSPQPTGPGGEAFF.

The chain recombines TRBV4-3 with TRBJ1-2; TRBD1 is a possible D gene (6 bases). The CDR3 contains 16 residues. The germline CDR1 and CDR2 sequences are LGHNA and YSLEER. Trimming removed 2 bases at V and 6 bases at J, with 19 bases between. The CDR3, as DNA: TGCGCCAGCAGCCAAAATCCCGTGAGCAGGGGAGATGGCTACACCTTC. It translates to CASSQNPVSRGDGYTF.

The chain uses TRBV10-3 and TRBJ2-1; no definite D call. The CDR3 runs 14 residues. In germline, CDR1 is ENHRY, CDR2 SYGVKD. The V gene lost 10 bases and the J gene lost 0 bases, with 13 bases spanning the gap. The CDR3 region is CATANYSSYNEQFF. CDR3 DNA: TGTGCCACCGCGAATTACAGCTCCTACAATGAGCAGTTCTTC.

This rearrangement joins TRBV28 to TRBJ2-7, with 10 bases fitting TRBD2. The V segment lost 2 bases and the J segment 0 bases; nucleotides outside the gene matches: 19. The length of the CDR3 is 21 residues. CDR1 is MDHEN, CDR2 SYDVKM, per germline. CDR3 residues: CASSLPPRGIGSGGTSYEQYF. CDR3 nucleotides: TGTGCCAGCAGTTTACCCCCCCGGGGTATTGGTAGCGGGGGGACCTCCTACGAGCAGTACTTC.

This chain's CDR3 is CASSRGQGKTEAFF. The CDR3 nucleotides read TGTGCCAGCTCACGTGGACAGGGAAAAACTGAAGCTTTCTTT. V gene TRBV18 combines with J gene TRBJ1-1, with 8 bases that match TRBD1. CDR3 size: 14 residues. Per germline, CDR1 KGHSH and CDR2 LQKENI. V trimming: 4 bases; J trimming: 5 bases; junction bases outside the gene matches: 6.

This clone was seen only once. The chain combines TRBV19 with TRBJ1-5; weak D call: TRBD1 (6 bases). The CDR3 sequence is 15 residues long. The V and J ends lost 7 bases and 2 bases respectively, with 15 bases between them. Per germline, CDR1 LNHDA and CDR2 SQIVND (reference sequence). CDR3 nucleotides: TGTGCCAGTACCCCGACAGGTATTCGCAATCAGCCCCAGCATTTT. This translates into CASTPTGIRNQPQHF.

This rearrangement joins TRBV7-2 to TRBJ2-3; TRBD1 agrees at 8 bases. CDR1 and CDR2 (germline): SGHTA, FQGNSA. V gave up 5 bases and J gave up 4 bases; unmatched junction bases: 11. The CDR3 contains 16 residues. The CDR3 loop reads CASSPPRDRLADTQYF. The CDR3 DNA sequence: TGTGCCAGCAGCCCTCCGAGGGACAGGCTCGCAGATACGCAGTATTTT.

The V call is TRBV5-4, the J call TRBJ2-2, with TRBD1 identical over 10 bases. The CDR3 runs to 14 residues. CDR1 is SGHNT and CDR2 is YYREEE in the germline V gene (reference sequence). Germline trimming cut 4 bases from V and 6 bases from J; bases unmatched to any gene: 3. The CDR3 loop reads CASSPGTGAGELFF. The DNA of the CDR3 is TGTGCCAGCAGCCCCGGGACAGGGGCCGGGGAGCTGTTTTTT.

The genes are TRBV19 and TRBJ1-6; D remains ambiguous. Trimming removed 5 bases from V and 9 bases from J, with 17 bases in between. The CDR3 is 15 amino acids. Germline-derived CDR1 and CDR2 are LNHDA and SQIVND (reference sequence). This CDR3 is CASSSQRPISSPLHF. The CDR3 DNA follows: TGTGCCAGTAGTTCTCAACGCCCTATAAGTTCACCCCTCCACTTT.

The CDR3 loop reads CASSFTTSGYTF. For the CDR3, the DNA is TGTGCCAGCAGCTTCACCACGAGCGGCTACACCTTC. The rearrangement links TRBV7-9 to TRBJ1-2; D uncertain. Germline V gene data show CDR1 as SEHNR and CDR2 as FQNEAQ (reference sequence). The CDR3 sequence is 12 residues long. With 3 bases removed from V and 8 bases from J, the gap between germline ends came to 10 bases.

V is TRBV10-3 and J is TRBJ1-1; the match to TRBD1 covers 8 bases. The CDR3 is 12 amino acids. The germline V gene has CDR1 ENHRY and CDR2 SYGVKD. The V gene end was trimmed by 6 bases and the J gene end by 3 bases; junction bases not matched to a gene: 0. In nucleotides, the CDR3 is TGTGCCATCAGGACAGGGGACACTGAAGCTTTCTTT. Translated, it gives CAIRTGDTEAFF.

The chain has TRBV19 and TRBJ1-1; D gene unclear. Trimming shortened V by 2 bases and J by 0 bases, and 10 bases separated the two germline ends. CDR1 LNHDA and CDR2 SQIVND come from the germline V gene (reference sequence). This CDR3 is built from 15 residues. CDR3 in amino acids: CASSIWQTLNTEAFF. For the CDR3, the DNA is TGTGCCAGTAGTATATGGCAGACACTGAACACTGAAGCTTTCTTT.

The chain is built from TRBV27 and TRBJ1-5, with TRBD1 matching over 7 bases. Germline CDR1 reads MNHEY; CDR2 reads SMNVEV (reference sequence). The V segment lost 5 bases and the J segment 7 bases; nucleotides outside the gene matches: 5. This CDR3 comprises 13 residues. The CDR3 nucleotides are TGTGCCAGCAGTAGCAGGACAGGACAGCCCCAGCATTTT. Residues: CASSSRTGQPQHF.

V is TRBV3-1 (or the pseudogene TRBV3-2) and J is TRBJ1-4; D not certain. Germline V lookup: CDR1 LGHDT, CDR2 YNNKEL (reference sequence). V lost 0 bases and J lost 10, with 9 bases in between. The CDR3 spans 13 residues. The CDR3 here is CASSQDSVVKLFF. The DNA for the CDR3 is TGTGCCAGCAGCCAAGATAGTGTCGTAAAACTGTTTTTT.

DNA for the CDR3: TGTGCCAGCAGTGTGGCCGGGACAGGGGTACCTGAAGCTTTCTTT. It specifies CASSVAGTGVPEAFF. The chain carries TRBV28 and TRBJ1-1, with 10 bases identical to TRBD1. Germline loops: CDR1 MDHEN, CDR2 SYDVKM. The J segment lost 6 bases and the V segment lost 5 bases, leaving 9 bases of the junction unmatched. The CDR3 is made up of 15 amino acids.

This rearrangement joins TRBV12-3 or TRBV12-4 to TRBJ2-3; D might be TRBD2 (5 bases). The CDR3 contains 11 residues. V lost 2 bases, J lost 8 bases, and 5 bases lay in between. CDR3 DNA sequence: TGTGCCAGCAGTTTACGGGGTACGCAGTATTTT. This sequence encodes CASSLRGTQYF.

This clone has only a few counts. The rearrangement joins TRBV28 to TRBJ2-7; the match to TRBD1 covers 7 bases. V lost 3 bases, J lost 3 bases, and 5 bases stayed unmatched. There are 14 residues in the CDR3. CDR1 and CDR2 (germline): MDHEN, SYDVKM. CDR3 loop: CASSFADRDYEQYF. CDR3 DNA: TGTGCCAGCAGTTTCGCAGACAGGGACTACGAGCAGTACTTC.

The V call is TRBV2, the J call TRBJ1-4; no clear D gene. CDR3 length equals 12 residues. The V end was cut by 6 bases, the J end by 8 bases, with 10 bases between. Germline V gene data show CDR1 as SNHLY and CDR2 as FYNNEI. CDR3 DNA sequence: TGTGCCAGCAGGCGGAGAGGAGAAAAACTGTTTTTT. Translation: CASRRRGEKLFF.

The CDR3 DNA sequence: TGTGCCGGGACGGGGGGGGACACTGAAGCTTTCTTT. It is translated as CAGTGGDTEAFF. V gene TRBV7-9 combines with J gene TRBJ1-1, with D maybe TRBD1 (5 bases). This CDR3 has 12 residues. V lost 11 bases and J 3 bases, leaving 13 bases between the germline ends. Germline CDR1 and CDR2: SEHNR and FQNEAQ (reference sequence).

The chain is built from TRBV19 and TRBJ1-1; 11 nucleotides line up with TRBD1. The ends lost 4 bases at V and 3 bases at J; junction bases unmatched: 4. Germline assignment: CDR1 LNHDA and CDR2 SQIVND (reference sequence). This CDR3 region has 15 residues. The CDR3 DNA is TGTGCCAGTAGTAGTGGACAGGGGGCTGACACTGAAGCTTTCTTT. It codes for CASSSGQGADTEAFF.

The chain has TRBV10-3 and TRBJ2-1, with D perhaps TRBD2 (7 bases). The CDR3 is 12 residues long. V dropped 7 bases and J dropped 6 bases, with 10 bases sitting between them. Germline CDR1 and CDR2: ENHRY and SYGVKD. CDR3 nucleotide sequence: TGTGCCATCAACGGGGGGCTCAATGAGCAGTTCTTC. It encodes CAINGGLNEQFF.

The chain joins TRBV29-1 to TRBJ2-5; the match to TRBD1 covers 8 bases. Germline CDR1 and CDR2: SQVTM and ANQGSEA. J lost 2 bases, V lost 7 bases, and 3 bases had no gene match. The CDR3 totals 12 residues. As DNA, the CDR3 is TGCAGCGCGGACAGGGCGCAAGAGACCCAGTACTTC. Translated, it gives CSADRAQETQYF.

This chain's CDR3 is CASSLLTEAKNIQYF. The CDR3 bases are TGTGCCAGCAGCTTACTCACTGAAGCCAAAAACATTCAGTACTTC. The V call is TRBV7-2, the J call TRBJ2-4; unclear D gene. Trimming shortened V by 2 bases and J by 0 bases, and 8 bases separated the two germline ends. Germline V CDR1 and CDR2: SGHTA, FQGNSA. This CDR3 is 15 amino acids long. The full variable domain, rest sourced from reference TRBV7-2 and TRBJ2-4, is GAGVSQSPSNKVTEKGKDVELRCDPISGHTALYWYRQSLGQGLEFLIYFQGNSAPDKSGLPSDRFSAERTGGSVSTLTIQRTQQEDSAVYLCASSLLTEAKNIQYFGAGTRLSVL.

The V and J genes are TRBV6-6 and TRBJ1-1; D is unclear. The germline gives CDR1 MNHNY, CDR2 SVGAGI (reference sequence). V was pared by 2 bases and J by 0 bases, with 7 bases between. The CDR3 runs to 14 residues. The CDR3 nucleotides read TGTGCCAGCAGTTACCGCCACTTGAACACTGAAGCTTTCTTT. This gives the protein CASSYRHLNTEAFF.

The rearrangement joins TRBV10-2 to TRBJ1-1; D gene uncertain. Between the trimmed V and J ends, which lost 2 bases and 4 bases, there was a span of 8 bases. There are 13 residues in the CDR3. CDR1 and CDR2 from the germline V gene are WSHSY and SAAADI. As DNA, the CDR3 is TGCGCCAGCAGTGAGGGGAGGAGCACTGAAGCTTTCTTT. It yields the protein CASSEGRSTEAFF.

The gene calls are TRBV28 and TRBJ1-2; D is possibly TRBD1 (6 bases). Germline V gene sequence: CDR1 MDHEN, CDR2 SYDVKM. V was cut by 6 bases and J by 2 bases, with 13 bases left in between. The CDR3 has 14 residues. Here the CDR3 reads CASRTGHPNYGYTF. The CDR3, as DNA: TGTGCCAGCAGAACGGGACACCCGAACTATGGCTACACCTTC.

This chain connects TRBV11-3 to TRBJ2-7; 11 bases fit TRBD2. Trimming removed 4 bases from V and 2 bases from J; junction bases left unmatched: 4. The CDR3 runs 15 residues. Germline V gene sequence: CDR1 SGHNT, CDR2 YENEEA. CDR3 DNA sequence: TGTGCCAGCAGCTCCGGGACTAGCGGAACCTACGAGCAGTACTTC. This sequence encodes CASSSGTSGTYEQYF.

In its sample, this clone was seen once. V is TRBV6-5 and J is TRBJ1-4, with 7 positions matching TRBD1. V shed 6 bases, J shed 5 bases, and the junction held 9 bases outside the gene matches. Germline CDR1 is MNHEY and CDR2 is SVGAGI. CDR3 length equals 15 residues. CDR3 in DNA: TGTGCCAGCAGAAAAGGACAGGCAAGAAATGAAAAACTGTTTTTT. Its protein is CASRKGQARNEKLFF.